A single T cell receptor beta chain is shown here with its context. Its antigen is not known. Assay used: immunoSEQ multiplex PCR; TCRdb lists only in-frame clones, some missing. The table records about 1.4 million clones, around 95% of them present only once. V dropped 2 bases and J dropped 7 bases, with 12 bases sitting between them. This CDR3 spans 13 amino acids. Per germline, CDR1 MNHEY and CDR2 SVGAGI. The data originate from a study of shared clonotypes between healthy human individuals. Study outcomes and limitations: Only blood underwent sampling, and tissue repertoires likely differ. Generally, naive subsets (rather than memory subsets) showed larger estimated richness.

The sample comprised naive CD4+ T cells sorted from blood. Stated subset: CD45RA+ positively selected. The receptor comes from a man between 25 and 39 years old in good health. The V call is TRBV6-5, the J call TRBJ2-7; no definite D call. The CDR3 bases are TGTGCCAGCAGTTACCCCCCGCCGGGTGAGCAGTACTTC. Translating it yields CASSYPPPGEQYF.